A selection of T cell receptor beta chains follows, all from one sample in a study of blood T cell repertoires in COVID-19. Profiled with immunoSEQ multiplex PCR; TCRdb holds only in-frame clones, not every one. The repertoire has about 130,000 clones, 85% to 90% of them found once; the top ten carry about 3.2%. What was sequenced was peripheral blood. Receptor source: a man between 60 and 75 years old with active or convalescent COVID-19. The CDR3 runs from the conserved cysteine through the conserved F or W. A D gene is named only where the DNA matches it firmly. Only some rows state a clone size, as once, few, many or a class for expanded clones.

V: TRBV6-6; size: NA; J: TRBJ2-5; D: NA; DNA: TGTGCCAGCAGTCCCTCGTCTGTAGAGACCCAGTACTTC; CDR3: CASSPSSVETQYF
V: TRBV6-5; size: NA; J: TRBJ1-4; D: NA; DNA: TGTGCCAGCACAGGGCCCCCAGATGAAAAACTGTTTTTT; CDR3: CASTGPPDEKLFF
V: TRBV28; size: NA; J: TRBJ2-7; D: TRBD1; DNA: TGTGCCAGCAGCCCTAGGGGGGGAGGACAGGGGAGCGAGCAGTACTTC; CDR3: CASSPRGGGQGSEQYF
V: TRBV6-5; size: NA; J: TRBJ2-1; D: TRBD2; DNA: TGTGCCAGCAGTCCCGGGACTAGCGATCATGAGCAGTTCTTC; CDR3: CASSPGTSDHEQFF
V: TRBV11-2; size: NA; J: TRBJ1-6; D: NA; DNA: TGTGCCAGCAGCTTAGCAGGTTCCTATAATTCACCCCTCCACTTT; CDR3: CASSLAGSYNSPLHF
V: TRBV2; size: NA; J: TRBJ1-2; D: TRBD1; DNA: TGTGCCAGCAGTGAAGCGACAGGGCCCTATGGCTACACCTTC; CDR3: CASSEATGPYGYTF
V: TRBV5-4; size: NA; J: TRBJ2-7; D: TRBD2; DNA: TGTGCCAGCAGCTTGGACGGGCTAGCGGGCTCCTACGAGCAGTACTTC; CDR3: CASSLDGLAGSYEQYF
V: TRBV19; size: NA; J: TRBJ1-2; D: NA; DNA: TGTGCCAGTAGTATAGATAGTTCAGGCAGAGTTTTGTCCGGCTACACCTTC; CDR3: CASSIDSSGRVLSGYTF
V: TRBV19; size: NA; J: TRBJ1-4; D: NA; DNA: TGTGCCAGTAGTATTCGTCCGATGGCCTACGGACAGAATGAAAAACTGTTTTTT; CDR3: CASSIRPMAYGQNEKLFF
V: TRBV20-1; size: once; J: TRBJ2-2; D: NA; DNA: TGCAGTGCTAGTGAGGGGCTGACCGGGGAGCTGTTTTTT; CDR3: CSASEGLTGELFF
V: TRBV4-3; size: NA; J: TRBJ2-7; D: NA; DNA: TGCGCCAGCAGCCAACAACAGGGCGGCGACGAGCAGTACTTC; CDR3: CASSQQQGGDEQYF
V: TRBV29-1; size: NA; J: TRBJ2-2; D: NA; DNA: TGCAGCGGGGGACCAGGCGGGATGGGGACCGGGGAGCTGTTTTTT; CDR3: CSGGPGGMGTGELFF
V: TRBV7-3; size: NA; J: TRBJ2-3; D: TRBD2; DNA: TGTGCCAGCAGCTCCAGCGGGAGTAGGGCAGATACGCAGTATTTT; CDR3: CASSSSGSRADTQYF
V: TRBV19; size: NA; J: TRBJ2-2; D: TRBD2; DNA: TGTGCCAGTACTTTAAGCGGGGGGGTAGCGAACACCGGGGAGCTGTTTTTT; CDR3: CASTLSGGVANTGELFF
V: TRBV7-8; size: NA; J: TRBJ1-2; D: TRBD1; DNA: TGTGCCAGCAGCTTAAATGGGCGAACAGGGGGCGATGGCTACACCTTC; CDR3: CASSLNGRTGGDGYTF
V: TRBV27; size: NA; J: TRBJ1-1; D: NA; DNA: TGTGCCACCTCAAGTGGGAGGGGCGCCCTTAACGCTGAAGCTTTCTTT; CDR3: CATSSGRGALNAEAFF
V: TRBV9; size: NA; J: TRBJ2-1; D: NA; DNA: TGTGCCAGCAGCGTCCCGACGGGGGACAATGAGCAGTTCTTC; CDR3: CASSVPTGDNEQFF
V: TRBV19; size: NA; J: TRBJ2-7; D: TRBD2; DNA: TGTGCCAGTAGTTACCAGATGACTAGCGGGAGTCGCGAGCAGTACTTC; CDR3: CASSYQMTSGSREQYF
V: TRBV6-6; size: once; J: TRBJ2-7; D: NA; DNA: TGTGCCAGCAGGGAGGGCCCCGTCCAGTACTTC; CDR3: CASREGPVQYF
V: TRBV5-6; size: NA; J: TRBJ1-1; D: NA; DNA: TGTGCCAGCACGTCGGTTTTGAACACTGAAGCTTTCTTT; CDR3: CASTSVLNTEAFF
V: TRBV5-1; size: NA; J: TRBJ2-3; D: NA; DNA: TGCGCCAGCAGCTTGGTGGCAGGCACAGATACGCAGTATTTT; CDR3: CASSLVAGTDTQYF
V: TRBV9; size: NA; J: TRBJ2-1; D: TRBD1; DNA: TGTGCCAGCAGCGTACGGCGGGACAGGTCCTACAATGAGCAGTTCTTC; CDR3: CASSVRRDRSYNEQFF
V: TRBV11-2; size: NA; J: TRBJ1-6; D: NA; DNA: TGTGCCAGCAGCCCCTGGTCGGGTAATTCACCCCTCCACTTT; CDR3: CASSPWSGNSPLHF
V: TRBV7-9; size: NA; J: TRBJ1-2; D: NA; DNA: TGTGCCAGCAGCTTAGCGTTGACAGCCCCGGGGGGATACGGCTACACCTTC; CDR3: CASSLALTAPGGYGYTF
V: TRBV7-6; size: NA; J: TRBJ2-7; D: TRBD2; DNA: TGTGCCAGCAGCCGTGACGGGGCGGGAGGGGCCTACGAGCAGTACTTC; CDR3: CASSRDGAGGAYEQYF
V: TRBV21-1; size: once; J: TRBJ2-5; D: NA; DNA: TGTGCCCTTGCCCTAGCGGGGGGGGAGACCCAGTACTTC; CDR3: CALALAGGETQYF
V: TRBV29-1; size: NA; J: TRBJ1-4; D: NA; DNA: TGCAGCGGAGGGGGTATAGGTGAAAAACTGTTTTTT; CDR3: CSGGGIGEKLFF
V: TRBV18; size: NA; J: TRBJ2-1; D: TRBD2; DNA: TGTGCCAGCTCACCGTATCTCTCTAGCGGGAGGCCCAATGAGCAGTTCTTC; CDR3: CASSPYLSSGRPNEQFF
V: TRBV5-1; size: NA; J: TRBJ1-1; D: TRBD1; DNA: TGCGCCAGCAGCTTGGGATCCACAGGGGCTGGAACTGAAGCTTTCTTT; CDR3: CASSLGSTGAGTEAFF
V: TRBV28; size: NA; J: TRBJ1-4; D: NA; DNA: TGTGCCAGCAGTCTCCCCCAGAATAATGAAAAACTGTTTTTT; CDR3: CASSLPQNNEKLFF
V: TRBV7-9; size: NA; J: TRBJ2-7; D: NA; DNA: TGTGCCAGCAGAAGAGCCTACGAGCAGTACTTC; CDR3: CASRRAYEQYF
V: TRBV4-3; size: NA; J: TRBJ2-2; D: TRBD2; DNA: TGCGCCAGCAGCCAAGATCTTGGGGGGGACACCGGGGAGCTGTTTTTT; CDR3: CASSQDLGGDTGELFF
V: TRBV19; size: NA; J: TRBJ2-3; D: TRBD1; DNA: TGTGCCACTGCAGGGGGCTACACAGATACGCAGTATTTT; CDR3: CATAGGYTDTQYF
V: TRBV6-2/TRBV6-3; size: few; J: TRBJ1-2; D: NA; DNA: TGTGCCAGCAGTTACGAGGGGGAAAACTATGGCTACACCTTC; CDR3: CASSYEGENYGYTF
V: TRBV24-1; size: NA; J: TRBJ2-3; D: TRBD2; DNA: TGTGCCACCAGTGACCGAGGGGGAGTAGCGGGAGGGCCAGATACGCAGTATTTT; CDR3: CATSDRGGVAGGPDTQYF
V: TRBV28; size: NA; J: TRBJ2-7; D: NA; DNA: TGTGCCAGCAGTTTGACTAGTGTCGCCTACGAGCAGTACTTC; CDR3: CASSLTSVAYEQYF
V: TRBV5-4; size: few; J: TRBJ2-1; D: TRBD2; DNA: TGTGCCAGCAGCTTAGCGGGAGTGAATGAGCAGTTCTTC; CDR3: CASSLAGVNEQFF
V: TRBV12-3/TRBV12-4; size: NA; J: TRBJ2-5; D: TRBD2; DNA: TGTGCCAGCCTGAGCGGGGCTACAAGAGCCCAGTACTTC; CDR3: CASLSGATRAQYF
V: TRBV18; size: NA; J: TRBJ2-1; D: TRBD2; DNA: TGTGCCAGCTCACCCTCGACTAGCGGGAGCGATGAGCAGTTCTTC; CDR3: CASSPSTSGSDEQFF
V: TRBV24-1; size: NA; J: TRBJ1-2; D: NA; DNA: TGTGCCACCAGTCGATACAGAGACGGCTACACCTTC; CDR3: CATSRYRDGYTF
V: TRBV28; size: NA; J: TRBJ2-6; D: NA; DNA: TGTGCCAGCAGTGAGGGGGCGGGGGTCCTGACTTTC; CDR3: CASSEGAGVLTF
V: TRBV20-1; size: NA; J: TRBJ2-5; D: NA; DNA: TGCGGAGGAGGCCAAGAGACCCAGTACTTC; CDR3: CGGGQETQYF
V: TRBV19; size: NA; J: TRBJ1-6; D: NA; DNA: TGTGCCAGTCATCACCGCCGGGGGAATCTCTATAATTCACCCCTCCACTTT; CDR3: CASHHRRGNLYNSPLHF